These 27 T cell receptor beta chains were sequenced from one sample in a study of sequential checkpoint blockade in melanoma. TCRdb's table, derived via immunoSEQ multiplex PCR, lists solely in-frame clones and lacks some. The sample holds some 15,000 clones, roughly 70% seen once. Treatment given: randomized to nivolumab then ipilimumab (arm A) or the reverse (arm B). The sequencing used CD8+ T cells sorted from blood (inferred from file names), collected from a patient given nivolumab and ipilimumab in sequence. These receptors all come from a human donor with melanoma.

The V call is TRBV7-2, the J call TRBJ1-5; a weak D match, TRBD1 (5 bases). Germline values: CDR1 SGHTA, CDR2 FQGNSA. V was pared by 4 bases and J by 2 bases, with 18 bases between. The CDR3 length is 17 residues. As DNA, the CDR3 is TGTGCCAGCAGCTCGGGACTACATCTCTACGGCAATCAGCCCCAGCATTTT. Protein: CASSSGLHLYGNQPQHF. Looking up the rest from reference TRBV7-2 and TRBJ1-5 gives the full variable domain: GAGVSQSPSNKVTEKGKDVELRCDPISGHTALYWYRQSLGQGLEFLIYFQGNSAPDKSGLPSDRFSAERTGGSVSTLTIQRTQQEDSAVYLCASSSGLHLYGNQPQHFGDGTRLSIL.

For the CDR3, the DNA is TGTGCCGGTCAGGGAACCCCTTTGGACTACACCTTC. Translating gives CAGQGTPLDYTF. The chain is built from TRBV6-1 and TRBJ1-2, with D possibly being TRBD1 (5 bases). This CDR3 is 12 amino acids long. The germline CDR1 and CDR2 sequences are MNHNS and SASEGT. V was pared by 11 bases and J by 10 bases, with 20 bases between.

The chain links TRBV5-1 to TRBJ2-1; 12 bases match TRBD2. The CDR3 is made up of 15 amino acids. The V and J ends lost 0 bases and 10 bases, in that order; junction bases with no gene match: 5. Per the germline V gene, CDR1 is SGHRS and CDR2 is YFSETQ. The CDR3 DNA is TGCGCCAGCAGCTTGGGACTAGCGGGAGCGGAGGAGCAGTTCTTC. Translated, it gives CASSLGLAGAEEQFF.

V and J are TRBV9 and TRBJ1-4; TRBD1 aligns across 11 bases. Losses at the gene ends were 3 bases for V and 8 bases for J; bases not matched to a gene: 3. Germline CDR1 is SGDLS and CDR2 is YYNGEE. CDR3 length equals 14 residues. The CDR3: CASSARDRGEKLFF. The CDR3 DNA follows: TGTGCCAGCAGCGCCCGGGACAGGGGGGAAAAACTGTTTTTT.

The chain links TRBV19 to TRBJ2-1; 7 nucleotides match TRBD2. CDR1 and CDR2 (germline): LNHDA, SQIVND (reference sequence). V dropped 4 bases and J dropped 2; count of bases not matched to a gene: 2. CDR3 length: 14 amino acids. The chain's CDR3 is CASSRSGAYNEQFF. DNA for the CDR3: TGTGCCAGTAGTAGGAGCGGGGCCTACAATGAGCAGTTCTTC.

This sequence joins TRBV6-1 and TRBJ1-3; D gene ambiguous. Trimming took off 3 bases at V and 0 bases at J, with 15 bases between the two ends. This CDR3 comprises 17 residues. From germline, CDR1 is MNHNS and CDR2 SASEGT. The CDR3 sequence is CASSDFAQSGSGNTIYF. As DNA, the CDR3 is TGTGCCAGCAGTGATTTTGCCCAGTCAGGCTCTGGAAACACCATATATTTT.

In its sample, this clone was seen once. The chain joins TRBV11-2 to TRBJ2-3, with 10 positions matching TRBD2. The V segment lost 5 bases and the J segment 2 bases; nucleotides outside the gene matches: 7. The CDR3 length is 16 residues. Germline V CDR1 and CDR2: SGHAT, FQNNGV. CDR3 DNA: TGTGCCAGCAGCCCCCGGACTAGCGGAATCACAGATACGCAGTATTTT. The encoded protein is CASSPRTSGITDTQYF.

The chain carries TRBV6-5 and TRBJ2-5; no clear D gene. The CDR3 sequence is 14 residues long. V lost 5 bases and J 3 bases, leaving 13 bases between the germline ends. Germline V gives CDR1 MNHEY, CDR2 SVGAGI. The CDR3 spells CASSNPRGEETQYF. CDR3 nucleotides: TGTGCCAGCAGTAACCCCCGCGGCGAAGAGACCCAGTACTTC.

In this sample, this clone turned up a few times. The rearrangement joins TRBV7-9 to TRBJ1-4; D gene uncertain. The CDR3 contains 12 residues. V was trimmed by 4 bases and J by 8 bases, leaving 8 bases between them. Germline CDR1 is SEHNR and CDR2 is FQNEAQ (reference sequence). In DNA form, the CDR3 reads TGTGCCAGCAGCTGGGAGACGGAAAAACTGTTTTTT. Amino acid sequence: CASSWETEKLFF.

This clone has just one count. Other DNA sequences in the same sample also yield this CDR3. The chain carries TRBV9 and TRBJ1-1; D remains unclear. From germline, CDR1 is SGDLS and CDR2 YYNGEE. CDR3 size: 15 residues. V gave up 0 bases and J gave up 1 base, with 10 bases separating them. DNA of the CDR3: TGTGCCAGCAGCGTAGGTACGGGTGCGAACACTGAAGCTTTCTTT. Amino acid sequence: CASSVGTGANTEAFF.

The chain recombines TRBV4-2 with TRBJ2-7; TRBD2 aligns across 7 bases. V was pared by 1 base and J by 3 bases, with 9 bases of the junction left unmatched. This CDR3 region has 16 residues. Germline V gene data show CDR1 as LGHNA and CDR2 as YNFKEQ. CDR3 sequence (DNA): TGTGCCAGCAGCCAAGGTGGGCGGGAGCTCAGCTACGAGCAGTACTTC. Protein product: CASSQGGRELSYEQYF.

The V call is TRBV13, the J call TRBJ2-5; maybe TRBD1 (5 bases). This CDR3 has 17 residues. Germline loops: CDR1 PRHDT, CDR2 FYEKMQ (reference sequence). Trimming pared 5 bases from V and 2 bases from J, leaving 21 bases between. The CDR3: CASSTRGGAPLQETQYF. The CDR3 DNA reads TGTGCCAGCAGCACAAGAGGTGGGGCTCCCTTGCAAGAGACCCAGTACTTC.

This sequence joins TRBV27 and TRBJ2-7; the D gene is possibly TRBD1 (6 bases). The CDR3 length is 9 residues. Germline V gives CDR1 MNHEY, CDR2 SMNVEV (reference sequence). V was clipped by 11 bases and J by 7 bases, with 9 bases between them. The CDR3 DNA sequence: TGTGCCCCCAGGGGAGAGCAGTACGTC. Encoded protein: CAPRGEQYV.

The chain joins TRBV6-1 to TRBJ2-1, with D perhaps TRBD2 (5 bases). Germline CDR1 MNHNS, CDR2 SASEGT. The CDR3 covers 12 residues. Between the trimmed V and J ends, which lost 7 bases and 6 bases, there was a span of 10 bases. As DNA, the CDR3 is TGTGCCAGCACCCTAGGGAGCAATGAGCAGTTCTTC. Amino acid sequence: CASTLGSNEQFF.

The V gene is TRBV12-5, the J gene TRBJ2-2; 9 bases are shared with TRBD2. Germline CDR1 LGHNT, CDR2 FRNRAP. V was clipped by 4 bases and J by 5 bases; unmatched bases: 5. CDR3 size: 15 residues. The CDR3 region has the DNA TGTGCTAGTGGTTCCCGGACTAGCGAGACCGGGGAGCTGTTTTTT. Translated, it gives CASGSRTSETGELFF. The complete variable domain, with remaining parts taken from reference TRBV12-5 and TRBJ2-2, reads DARVTQTPRHKVTEMGQEVTMRCQPILGHNTVFWYRQTMMQGLELLAYFRNRAPLDDSGMPKDRFSAEMPDATLATLKIQPSEPRDSAVYFCASGSRTSETGELFFGEGSRLTVL.

The rearrangement links TRBV9 to TRBJ1-3, with TRBD1 as a possible D gene (6 bases). Deletions cut 3 bases from V and 4 bases from J, with 11 bases between. Germline assignment: CDR1 SGDLS and CDR2 YYNGEE. The CDR3 has 14 amino acids. This CDR3 is CASSATGNGNTIYF. The CDR3 DNA reads as TGTGCCAGCAGCGCTACAGGGAACGGAAACACCATATATTTT.

This rearrangement joins TRBV14 to TRBJ2-5, with D possibly being TRBD1 (7 bases). Per the germline V gene, CDR1 is SGHDN and CDR2 is FVKESK. Trimming took 4 bases from V and 5 from J, leaving 11 bases between them. The CDR3 extends over 13 amino acids. The CDR3, as DNA: TGTGCCAGCAGCCCCCAGGGGGGTGAGACCCAGTACTTC. Amino acid sequence: CASSPQGGETQYF. Based on the CDR3 plus reference TRBV14 and TRBJ2-5, the full variable domain is EAGVTQFPSHSVIEKGQTVTLRCDPISGHDNLYWYRRVMGKEIKFLLHFVKESKQDESGMPNNRFLAERTGGTYSTLKVQPAELEDSGVYFCASSPQGGETQYFGPGTRLLVL.

This rearrangement joins TRBV5-1 to TRBJ1-2; 7 nucleotides agree with TRBD1. From germline, CDR1 is SGHRS and CDR2 YFSETQ. This CDR3 contains 18 residues. V lost 4 bases and J lost 4; bases outside the gene matches: 19. CDR3 nucleotide sequence: TGCGCCAGCAGCCCGGGGACGGGACAGCGGATTGAAGGCTATGGCTACACCTTC. Translation gives CASSPGTGQRIEGYGYTF.

V and J are TRBV29-1 and TRBJ2-2; 8 bases are a match to TRBD1. There are 13 residues in the CDR3. V lost 3 bases and J lost 7; bases outside the gene matches: 4. Germline CDR1 SQVTM, CDR2 ANQGSEA. In DNA form, the CDR3 reads TGCAGCGTTGAGACAGGGGTAATCGGGGAGCTGTTTTTT. Its translation: CSVETGVIGELFF.

J is TRBJ2-2 and V is TRBV10-3; TRBD2 agrees at 13 bases. Germline lookup yields CDR1 ENHRY and CDR2 SYGVKD. The length of the CDR3 is 15 residues. J lost 5 bases, V lost 8 bases, and 5 bases had no gene match. The CDR3 DNA follows: TGTGCCATCGCAGTGACTAGCGGGAGGACCGGGGAGCTGTTTTTT. Its protein is CAIAVTSGRTGELFF.

The genes are TRBV10-2 and TRBJ2-7, with 8 positions matching TRBD2. This CDR3 comprises 15 residues. Germline V gene sequence: CDR1 WSHSY, CDR2 SAAADI. After removal of 0 bases from V and 3 bases from J, the junction contained 4 bases not matched to a gene. CDR3 residues: CASSESRSGSYEQYF. CDR3 DNA: TGCGCCAGCAGTGAGTCCCGAAGCGGGAGCTACGAGCAGTACTTC.

The J gene is TRBJ1-6, the V gene TRBV10-3; 7 positions match TRBD1. The CDR3 has 17 residues. The V gene's germline CDR1 is ENHRY and CDR2 SYGVKD. V lost 3 bases and J lost 3; bases outside the gene matches: 8. In DNA, the CDR3 is TGTGCCATCAGTGACGTGGCGAGACAGGGCTATAATTCACCCCTCCACTTT. Translation: CAISDVARQGYNSPLHF.

The chain has TRBV4-1 and TRBJ1-5; D call uncertain. V lost 0 bases to trimming and J lost 6 bases, with 12 bases between them. Germline values: CDR1 MGHRA, CDR2 YSYEKL. The CDR3 spans 15 residues. The CDR3, as DNA: TGCGCCAGCAGCCAAGATTCGGGGATGGGTCAGCCCCAGCATTTT. Translating it yields CASSQDSGMGQPQHF.

The sample holds one count of this clone. The V gene is TRBV29-1, the J gene TRBJ1-1, with a weak D call TRBD1 (5 bases). The V and J ends lost 3 bases and 6 bases respectively, with 11 bases between them. Germline CDR1 reads SQVTM; CDR2 reads ANQGSEA. The CDR3 length is 12 residues. CDR3 nucleotides: TGCAGCGTTGAGCAGGGAAGTGCTGAAGCTTTCTTT. Translating it yields CSVEQGSAEAFF.

Note on this clone: At the DNA level, this CDR3 is encoded by other sequences in the same sample as well. The chain uses TRBV15 and TRBJ2-2; no clear D. This CDR3 has 13 residues. CDR1 and CDR2 (germline): LNHNV, YYDKDF (reference sequence). The germline V and J ends were trimmed by 1 base and 4 bases, with 4 bases remaining between them. The CDR3 here is CATSRGPTGELFF. As DNA, the CDR3 is TGTGCCACCAGCAGAGGGCCCACCGGGGAGCTGTTTTTT.

This sequence joins TRBV5-6 and TRBJ1-1, with a weak D call TRBD1 (6 bases). Trimming removed 3 bases at V and 1 base at J, with 10 bases between. There are 14 residues in the CDR3. Germline-derived CDR1 and CDR2 are SGHDT and YYEEEE. The CDR3 here is CASSYGQTNTEAFF. The CDR3 bases are TGTGCCAGCAGCTACGGACAGACGAACACTGAAGCTTTCTTT.

The chain carries TRBV5-1 and TRBJ1-4; D may be TRBD1 (5 bases). The germline V gene encodes CDR1 SGHRS and CDR2 YFSETQ. V lost 0 bases and J lost 8, with 17 bases in between. CDR3 length: 16 amino acids. In nucleotides, the CDR3 is TGCGCCAGCAGCTTGGCCGGCGGGGACGGGGAAGAAAAACTGTTTTTT. Translation: CASSLAGGDGEEKLFF. The entire variable domain, with the rest obtained from reference TRBV5-1 and TRBJ1-4, is as follows: KAGVTQTPRYLIKTRGQQVTLSCSPISGHRSVSWYQQTPGQGLQFLFEYFSETQRNKGNFPGRFSGRQFSNSRSEMNVSTLELGDSALYLCASSLAGGDGEEKLFFGSGTQLSVL.